What follows are 25 T cell receptor beta chains derived from one specimen sequenced in a study of graft-versus-host responses after intestinal transplantation. Their specific antigens are unknown. Clones were sequenced by immunoSEQ multiplex PCR, and TCRdb holds only the in-frame ones, with some missing. The sample lists tens of thousands of clones; over 85% were seen once. Sequenced material: unstimulated CD4+ T cells sorted from spleen or lymph node cells, taken before intestinal transplant. The source of these receptors is a human donor who received an intestinal transplant.

The chain joins TRBV15 to TRBJ1-2; D unclear. This CDR3 is 14 amino acids long. Looked up from germline, CDR1 is LNHNV and CDR2 is YYDKDF (reference sequence). V lost 0 bases and J lost 6, with 11 bases in between. The CDR3 coding sequence is TGTGCCACCAGCAGAGATCCGGGATCCCATGGCTACACCTTC. Its protein product is CATSRDPGSHGYTF.

The V and J genes are TRBV7-3 and TRBJ2-1; 7 bases align to TRBD2. The germline gives CDR1 SGHTA, CDR2 FQGTGA. The CDR3 consists of 16 residues. V was clipped by 2 bases and J by 3 bases; unmatched bases: 7. The CDR3 protein is CASSLRAGEVYNEQFF. The CDR3 DNA follows: TGTGCCAGCAGCTTACGGGCGGGAGAGGTCTACAATGAGCAGTTCTTC.

The chain carries TRBV7-3 and TRBJ2-1; 8 nucleotides agree with TRBD2. Losses at the gene ends were 3 bases for V and 6 bases for J; bases not matched to a gene: 4. The CDR3 totals 14 residues. Germline lookup yields CDR1 SGHTA and CDR2 FQGTGA. The CDR3 region has the DNA TGTGCCAGCAGCTTGAGCGGGAGACGCAATGAGCAGTTCTTC. It codes for CASSLSGRRNEQFF.

The chain uses TRBV4-2 and TRBJ2-5; possibly TRBD2 for D (7 bases). This CDR3 contains 15 residues. Trimming removed 1 base from V and 4 bases from J, with 13 bases in between. Germline-derived CDR1 and CDR2 are LGHNA and YNFKEQ. The CDR3 loop is CASSQGEGGGETQYF. The CDR3, as DNA: TGTGCCAGCAGCCAAGGTGAGGGAGGGGGAGAGACCCAGTACTTC.

This chain joins TRBV5-1 and TRBJ1-2; 9 nucleotides match TRBD1. Trimming took 4 bases from V and 6 from J; bases not matched to a gene: 7. There are 14 residues in the CDR3. The germline V gene has CDR1 SGHRS and CDR2 YFSETQ. Written as DNA, the CDR3 is TGCGCCAGCAGCCTCCGGGACAGGGTCGATGGCTACACCTTC. Translating gives CASSLRDRVDGYTF.

The J gene is TRBJ1-4, the V gene TRBV5-1; 8 bases agree with TRBD1. CDR3 size: 16 residues. The germline CDR1 and CDR2 sequences are SGHRS and YFSETQ. V dropped 4 bases and J dropped 1; count of bases not matched to a gene: 6. The CDR3 is CASSVTGGITNEKLFF. The CDR3 bases are TGCGCCAGCAGCGTTACAGGGGGGATAACTAATGAAAAACTGTTTTTT.

The V gene is TRBV7-2, the J gene TRBJ1-4; no reliable D call. Trimming left V 5 bases short and J 7 bases short, with 8 bases between. The CDR3 has 12 residues. CDR1 SGHTA and CDR2 FQGNSA come from the germline V gene. The CDR3 here is CASSRPVEKLFF. DNA of the CDR3: TGTGCCAGCAGCCGACCTGTTGAAAAACTGTTTTTT.

V is TRBV7-7 and J is TRBJ2-5, with no clear D. CDR3 length: 13 amino acids. From germline, CDR1 is SSHAT and CDR2 FNYEAQ (reference sequence). Trimming pared 0 bases from V and 5 bases from J, leaving 7 bases between. The CDR3 loop reads CASSLAGGETQYF. In DNA, the CDR3 is TGTGCCAGCAGCTTAGCTGGCGGTGAGACCCAGTACTTC.

V and J are TRBV27 and TRBJ2-6, with 7 bases matching TRBD1. The CDR3 length is 17 residues. Germline CDR1 MNHEY, CDR2 SMNVEV (reference sequence). The ends lost 5 bases at V and 1 base at J; junction bases unmatched: 8. For the CDR3, the DNA is TGTGCCAGCAGTGCCGTGACAGGGCCTTCTGGGGCCAACGTCCTGACTTTC. Amino acid sequence: CASSAVTGPSGANVLTF.

This clone has a single count. A junction end diverges from the germline sequence, so it may reflect a read error. The chain is built from TRBV7-9 and TRBJ2-5; D ambiguous. CDR1 is SEHNR and CDR2 is FQNEAQ in the germline V gene (reference sequence). CDR3 length equals 13 residues. The CDR3, as DNA: TGTGCCGGCAGTGTAGGAGTTGGAGAGACCCAGTACTTC. Translation: CAGSVGVGETQYF.

This chain links TRBV18 with TRBJ1-2, with TRBD1 matching over 8 bases. The CDR3 is 14 amino acids. V lost 4 bases to trimming and J lost 2 bases; unmatched junction nucleotides: 3. Germline V CDR1 and CDR2: KGHSH, LQKENI. The CDR3 bases are TGTGCCAGCTCACTCCGACAGGGGAACTATGGCTACACCTTC. Its protein is CASSLRQGNYGYTF.

The chain carries TRBV6-1 and TRBJ1-3; 9 bases map to TRBD1. Trimming removed 2 bases from V and 2 bases from J; junction bases left unmatched: 1. The CDR3 contains 15 residues. CDR1 is MNHNS, CDR2 SASEGT, per germline. CDR3 sequence: CASSETGGTGNTIYF. DNA of the CDR3: TGTGCCAGCAGTGAAACAGGGGGCACTGGAAACACCATATATTTT.

The V and J genes are TRBV4-1 and TRBJ2-2, with 13 nucleotides matching TRBD2. V lost 0 bases, J lost 0 bases, and 4 bases stayed unmatched. Germline V CDR1 and CDR2: MGHRA, YSYEKL. The CDR3 covers 19 residues. In DNA form, the CDR3 reads TGCGCCAGCAGCCAAGATCTCGGACTAGCGGGAGCGAACACCGGGGAGCTGTTTTTT. This sequence encodes CASSQDLGLAGANTGELFF.

This chain joins TRBV19 and TRBJ1-1; D unresolved. V was shortened by 5 bases and J by 0 bases, with 16 bases between the two germline ends. The germline V gene has CDR1 LNHDA and CDR2 SQIVND (reference sequence). CDR3 length: 16 amino acids. The CDR3 sequence is CASSSGFGRMNTEAFF. The CDR3 DNA is TGTGCCAGTAGTTCCGGGTTCGGGCGGATGAACACTGAAGCTTTCTTT.

The rearrangement joins TRBV28 to TRBJ1-2; 10 bases map to TRBD1. Germline V gene sequence: CDR1 MDHEN, CDR2 SYDVKM. The CDR3 sequence is 16 residues long. Losses at the gene ends were 6 bases for V and 5 bases for J; bases not matched to a gene: 12. The chain's CDR3 is CASRQPTDRGRYGYTF. DNA of the CDR3: TGTGCCAGCAGACAACCTACTGACAGGGGGCGTTATGGCTACACCTTC.

The chain carries TRBV6-5 and TRBJ2-7; 7 nucleotides agree with TRBD1. The V gene's germline CDR1 is MNHEY and CDR2 SVGAGI. There are 14 residues in the CDR3. After removal of 6 bases from V and 4 bases from J, the junction contained 9 bases not matched to a gene. CDR3 protein: CASRETGKEYEQYF. CDR3 DNA sequence: TGTGCCAGCAGGGAGACAGGGAAGGAGTACGAGCAGTACTTC.

The V call is TRBV7-9, the J call TRBJ2-7; a weak D match, TRBD2 (7 bases). V lost 2 bases and J lost 2, with 19 bases in between. Germline CDR1 and CDR2: SEHNR and FQNEAQ (reference sequence). CDR3 size: 17 residues. For the CDR3, the DNA is TGTGCCAGCAGCTTAAGTTCCCGGTGGGAGGGGGCCTACGAGCAGTACTTC. Protein product: CASSLSSRWEGAYEQYF.

The chain uses TRBV29-1 and TRBJ2-5; D perhaps matches TRBD2 (6 bases). This CDR3 has 14 residues. V lost 4 bases and J 1 base, leaving 13 bases between the germline ends. CDR1 and CDR2 (germline): SQVTM, ANQGSEA. The CDR3 here is CSVAQGRTQETQYF. In DNA form, the CDR3 reads TGCAGCGTTGCCCAAGGGAGGACCCAAGAGACCCAGTACTTC. Full variable domain (rest looked up from reference TRBV29-1 and TRBJ2-5): SAVISQKPSRDICQRGTSLTIQCQVDSQVTMMFWYRQQPGQSLTLIATANQGSEATYESGFVIDKFPISRPNLTFSTLTVSNMSPEDSSIYLCSVAQGRTQETQYFGPGTRLLVL.

V gene TRBV6-5 combines with J gene TRBJ1-6; no firm D call. This CDR3 has 16 amino acids. The germline gives CDR1 MNHEY, CDR2 SVGAGI. V was pared by 3 bases and J by 6 bases, with 15 bases between. The CDR3: CASSYAVRGGNSPLHF. The CDR3 bases are TGTGCCAGCAGTTATGCCGTGCGGGGAGGTAATTCACCCCTCCACTTT.

The rearrangement joins TRBV6-1 to TRBJ2-7; TRBD2 agrees at 13 bases. CDR1 MNHNS and CDR2 SASEGT come from the germline V gene. The CDR3 covers 15 residues. V lost 6 bases, J lost 4 bases, and 6 bases stayed unmatched. In DNA, the CDR3 is TGTGCCAGCAGGGCCGGACTAGCGGGAGCTTACGAGCAGTACTTC. Protein product: CASRAGLAGAYEQYF.

This rearrangement joins TRBV6-5 to TRBJ1-2; no clear D. With 7 bases removed from V and 1 base from J, the gap between germline ends came to 16 bases. Germline CDR1 and CDR2: MNHEY and SVGAGI. The CDR3 spans 15 residues. As DNA, the CDR3 is TGTGCCAGCAATACCGACCGTTCCCTTAACTATGGCTACACCTTC. Protein sequence: CASNTDRSLNYGYTF.

The rearrangement uses TRBV12-5 and TRBJ1-2; D not resolved. The CDR3 is made up of 13 amino acids. CDR1 is LGHNT, CDR2 FRNRAP, per germline. V gave up 6 bases and J gave up 8 bases, with 16 bases separating them. The CDR3 spells CASGKPEGGGYTF. In nucleotides, the CDR3 is TGTGCTAGTGGGAAACCTGAGGGAGGGGGCTACACCTTC.

This sequence joins TRBV6-1 and TRBJ1-5; 9 nucleotides line up with TRBD1. J gave up 3 bases and V 7 bases, and 7 bases lay outside the gene matches. CDR1 MNHNS and CDR2 SASEGT come from the germline V gene. The CDR3 is 15 amino acids. This chain's CDR3 is CASIRTGDNNQPQHF. The CDR3 DNA reads as TGTGCCAGCATAAGGACAGGGGACAACAATCAGCCCCAGCATTTT.

This chain uses TRBV11-2 with TRBJ2-7, with TRBD2 identical over 12 bases. V lost 4 bases and J lost 3; bases outside the gene matches: 7. This CDR3 spans 16 amino acids. The V gene's germline CDR1 is SGHAT and CDR2 FQNNGV. The CDR3 DNA reads as TGTGCCAGCAGCTCCCCGACTAGCGGGAGAAGCTACGAGCAGTACTTC. This encodes CASSSPTSGRSYEQYF.

This rearrangement joins TRBV5-1 to TRBJ1-1, with D perhaps matching TRBD1 (5 bases). The CDR3 extends over 14 amino acids. The germline V gene encodes CDR1 SGHRS and CDR2 YFSETQ. Trimming pared 0 bases from V and 0 bases from J, leaving 6 bases between. The CDR3 spells CASSLGGMNTEAFF. The CDR3 nucleotides read TGCGCCAGCAGCTTGGGGGGGATGAACACTGAAGCTTTCTTT.